This TCR beta chain was identified during a study of T cells in Graves' hyperthyroidism and ophthalmopathy. Findings and limits, study-wide: Ophthalmopathy cases were set apart from stable hyperthyroidism by a 13 V-J model.

Trimming stripped 4 bases from V and 5 bases from J, with 9 bases between. The germline V gene encodes CDR1 SEHNR and CDR2 FQNEAQ (reference sequence). The CDR3 is made up of 14 amino acids. The study included ophthalmopathy patients with Clinical Activity Score at least 3, NOSPECS grade at least 4 and duration under 3 months. This clonotype was recorded once. Its matching antigen is unknown. RNA transcripts were the template for amplifying TCR beta CDR3 regions. An initial round of RT-PCR targeting the TCR CDR3 relied on the HTBI primer set. TCRdb passed the multiplex PCR reads through MiXCR, listing each CDR3 protein once. The sample contains fewer than 450,000 distinct CDR3 sequences, around 20% of which appear only once.

The chain combines TRBV7-9 with TRBJ1-6; no firm D call. The TCR was taken from a man between 18 and 29 years old with Graves' ophthalmopathy. The sample was blood. Here the CDR3 reads CASSSQENNSPLHF. CDR3 nucleotide sequence: TGTGCCAGCAGCTCTCAGGAAAATAATTCACCCCTCCACTTT.